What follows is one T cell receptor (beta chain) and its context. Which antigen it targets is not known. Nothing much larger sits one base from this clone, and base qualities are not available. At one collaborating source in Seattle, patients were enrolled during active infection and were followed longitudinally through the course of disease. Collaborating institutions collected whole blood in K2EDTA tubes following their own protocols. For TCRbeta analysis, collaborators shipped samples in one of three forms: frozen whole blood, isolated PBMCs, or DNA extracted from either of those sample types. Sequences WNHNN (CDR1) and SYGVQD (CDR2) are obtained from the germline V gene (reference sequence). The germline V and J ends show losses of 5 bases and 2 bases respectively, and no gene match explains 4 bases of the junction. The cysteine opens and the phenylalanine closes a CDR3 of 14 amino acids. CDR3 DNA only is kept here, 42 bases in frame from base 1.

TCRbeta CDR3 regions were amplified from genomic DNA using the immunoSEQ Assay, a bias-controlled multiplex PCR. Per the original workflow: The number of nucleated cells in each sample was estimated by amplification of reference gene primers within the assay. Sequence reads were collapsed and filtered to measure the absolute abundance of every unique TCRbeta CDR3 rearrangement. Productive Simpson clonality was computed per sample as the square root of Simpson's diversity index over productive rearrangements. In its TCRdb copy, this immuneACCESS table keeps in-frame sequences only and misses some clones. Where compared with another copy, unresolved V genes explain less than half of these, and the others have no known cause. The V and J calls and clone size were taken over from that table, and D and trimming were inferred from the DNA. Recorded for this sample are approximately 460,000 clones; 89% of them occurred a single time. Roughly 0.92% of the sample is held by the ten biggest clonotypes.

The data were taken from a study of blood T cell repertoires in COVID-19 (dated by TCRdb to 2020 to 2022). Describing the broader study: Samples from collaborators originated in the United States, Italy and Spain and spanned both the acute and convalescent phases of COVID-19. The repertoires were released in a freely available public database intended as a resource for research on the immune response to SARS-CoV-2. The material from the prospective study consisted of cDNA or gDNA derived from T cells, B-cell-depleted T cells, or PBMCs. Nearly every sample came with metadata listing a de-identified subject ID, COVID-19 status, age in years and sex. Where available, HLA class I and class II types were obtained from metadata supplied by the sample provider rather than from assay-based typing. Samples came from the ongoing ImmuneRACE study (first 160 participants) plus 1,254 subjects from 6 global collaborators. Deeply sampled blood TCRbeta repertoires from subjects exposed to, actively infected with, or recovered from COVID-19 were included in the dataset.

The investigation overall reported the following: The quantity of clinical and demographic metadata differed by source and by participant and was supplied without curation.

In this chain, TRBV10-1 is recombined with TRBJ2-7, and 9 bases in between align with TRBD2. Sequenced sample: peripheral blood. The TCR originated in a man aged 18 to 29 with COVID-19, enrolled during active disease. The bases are TGCGCCAGCAGTAGAGCGGGAGGTCCCTACGAGCAGTACTTC. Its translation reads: CASSRAGGPYEQYF.